This T cell receptor beta chain emerged from a study of T-cell memory formation after mild COVID-19. Notes on the study in general: Among clones contracting day 15 to 85, CD4/CD8 was balanced, whereas later expanders leaned CD4+. For second-wave clones that peaked at day 37, SARS-CoV-2 specificity went unverified. The main location of contracting CD4+ clones was CM and EM, and that of contracting CD8+ clones was EMRA.

The sample holds a few counts of this clonotype. Antigen: not known. Employing constant-segment primers, 5'RACE generated TCR alpha and TCR beta cDNA libraries bearing sample barcodes and UMIs. TCRdb used MiXCR to reprocess the 5' RACE reads, holding one entry per CDR3 protein. The profile covers around 190,000 distinct CDR3 sequences, with less than 20% appearing a single time and roughly 3.9% taken by the ten largest. The TCR originated in a man aged 18 to 30 who had mild COVID-19 (a few samples of this study predate the infection). Cell type and time point are not known. Sequences were obtained from PBMCs or a T cell subset sorted from them (not recorded which).

CDR3 sequence: CATSRDRGTDTQYF. CDR3 nucleotides: TGTGCCACCAGCCGGGACAGGGGGACAGATACGCAGTATTTT. V gene TRBV15 combines with J gene TRBJ2-3; TRBD1 matches at 11 bases. The J segment lost 3 bases and the V segment lost 5 bases, leaving 1 base of the junction unmatched. Germline V lookup: CDR1 LNHNV, CDR2 YYDKDF (reference sequence). The CDR3 covers 14 residues. Combining the CDR3 with reference TRBV15 and TRBJ2-3 gives the whole variable domain DAMVIQNPRYQVTQFGKPVTLSCSQTLNHNVMYWYQQKSSQAPKLLFHYYDKDFNNEADTPDNFQSRRPNTSFCFLDIRSPGLGDTAMYLCATSRDRGTDTQYFGPGTRLTVL.